The present entry profiles one T cell receptor beta chain with its context. Its target is unknown. The CDR3 sequence is 14 residues long. Germline V gives CDR1 SGHVS, CDR2 FNYEAQ. Template switching was used to attach UMIs, which incorporated a 6-nucleotide sample barcode. TCRdb reprocessed the 5' RACE reads and reports one entry per CDR3 protein, with no DNA. This table holds around 210,000 distinct CDR3 sequences. The sample comes from a study of monozygotic twins with inflammatory bowel disease. Overall study findings and caveats: Support was absent for any single strong signal or clonotype linked to IBD.

Sequencing was done on a sample of blood. This rearrangement joins TRBV7-6 to TRBJ1-5; TCRdb outputs TRBD1, but without DNA this stays unchecked. The TCR sequence derives from a human donor with ulcerative colitis or Crohn's disease, or a healthy co-twin of an affected twin (not recorded which). CDR3 amino acids: CASSAGQTNQPQHF.